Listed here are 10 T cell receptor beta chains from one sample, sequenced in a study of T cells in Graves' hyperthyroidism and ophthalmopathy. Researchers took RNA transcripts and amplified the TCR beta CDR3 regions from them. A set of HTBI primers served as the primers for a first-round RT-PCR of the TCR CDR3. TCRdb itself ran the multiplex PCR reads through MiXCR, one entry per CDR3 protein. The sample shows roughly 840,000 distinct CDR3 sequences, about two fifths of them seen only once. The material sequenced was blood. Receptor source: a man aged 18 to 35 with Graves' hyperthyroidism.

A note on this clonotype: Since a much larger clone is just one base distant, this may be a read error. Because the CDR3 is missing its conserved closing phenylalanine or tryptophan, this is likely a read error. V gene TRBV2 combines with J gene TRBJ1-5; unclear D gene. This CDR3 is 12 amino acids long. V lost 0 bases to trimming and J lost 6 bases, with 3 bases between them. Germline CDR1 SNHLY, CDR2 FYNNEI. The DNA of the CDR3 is TGTGCCAGCAGTGAAGCGCGTCAGCCCCAGCATCTT. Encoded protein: CASSEARQPQHL.

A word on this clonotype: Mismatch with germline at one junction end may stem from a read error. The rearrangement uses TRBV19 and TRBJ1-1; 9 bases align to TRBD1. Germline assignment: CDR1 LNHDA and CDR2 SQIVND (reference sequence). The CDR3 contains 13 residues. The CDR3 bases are TGTGCCAGTAGTGGACAGGGGCTGGGTGAAGCTTCCTTT. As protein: CASSGQGLGEASF.

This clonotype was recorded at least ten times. CDR3 nucleotides: TGTGCCACCAGCAGAGAAGGAGTAAGCCAGCCCCAGCATTTT. Protein sequence: CATSREGVSQPQHF. This chain joins TRBV15 and TRBJ1-5; no clear D. CDR1 is LNHNV and CDR2 is YYDKDF in the germline V gene (reference sequence). The CDR3 consists of 14 residues. V lost 0 bases to trimming and J lost 7 bases, with 10 bases between them.

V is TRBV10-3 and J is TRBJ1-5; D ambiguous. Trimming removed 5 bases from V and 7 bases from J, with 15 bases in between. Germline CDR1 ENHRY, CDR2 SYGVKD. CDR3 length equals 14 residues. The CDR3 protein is CAISRRLGLQPQHF. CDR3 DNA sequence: TGTGCCATCAGTCGCAGGCTCGGGTTGCAGCCCCAGCATTTT.

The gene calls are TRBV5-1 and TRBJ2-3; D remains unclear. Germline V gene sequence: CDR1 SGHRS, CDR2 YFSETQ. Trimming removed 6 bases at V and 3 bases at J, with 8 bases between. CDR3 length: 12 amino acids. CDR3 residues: CASNSKTDTQYF. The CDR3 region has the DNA TGCGCCAGCAACTCCAAGACAGATACGCAGTATTTT.

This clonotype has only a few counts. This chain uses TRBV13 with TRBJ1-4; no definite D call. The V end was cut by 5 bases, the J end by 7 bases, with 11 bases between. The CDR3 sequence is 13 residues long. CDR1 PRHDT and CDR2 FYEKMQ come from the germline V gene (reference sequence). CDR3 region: CASSIGPTEKLFF. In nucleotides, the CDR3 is TGTGCCAGCAGCATTGGACCAACTGAAAAACTGTTTTTT.

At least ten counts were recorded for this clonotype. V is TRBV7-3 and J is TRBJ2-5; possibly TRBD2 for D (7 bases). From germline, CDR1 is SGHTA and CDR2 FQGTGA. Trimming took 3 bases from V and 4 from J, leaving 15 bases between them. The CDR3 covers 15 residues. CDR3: CASSFFGGGGETQYF. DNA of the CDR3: TGTGCCAGCAGCTTCTTTGGGGGAGGGGGAGAGACCCAGTACTTC.

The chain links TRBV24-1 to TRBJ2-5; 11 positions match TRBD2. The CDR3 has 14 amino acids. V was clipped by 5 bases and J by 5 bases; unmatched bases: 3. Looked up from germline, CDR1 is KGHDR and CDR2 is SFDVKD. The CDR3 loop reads CATSVLAGVETQYF. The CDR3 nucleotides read TGTGCCACCAGTGTACTAGCGGGGGTGGAGACCCAGTACTTC.

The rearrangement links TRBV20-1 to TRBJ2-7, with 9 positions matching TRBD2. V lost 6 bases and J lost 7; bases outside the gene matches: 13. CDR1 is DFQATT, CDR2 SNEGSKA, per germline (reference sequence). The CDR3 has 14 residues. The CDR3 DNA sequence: TGCAGTGCCGCAGGGGGTAGCGGGAGTTGGGAGCAGTACTTC. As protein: CSAAGGSGSWEQYF.

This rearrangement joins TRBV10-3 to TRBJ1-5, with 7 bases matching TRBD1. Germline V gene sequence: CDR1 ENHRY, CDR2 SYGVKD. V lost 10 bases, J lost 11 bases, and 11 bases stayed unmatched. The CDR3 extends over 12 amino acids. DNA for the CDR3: TGTGCCACCGGGACAGATGGAGAGACCCAGCATTTT. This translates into CATGTDGETQHF.